This T cell receptor (beta chain) was captured in a study of blood T cell repertoires in COVID-19. Overall study context: COVID-19 samples from acute and convalescent phases originated in the United States, Italy and Spain. The cDNA or gDNA used as material had been derived from T cells, B-cell-depleted T cells, or PBMCs.

The V end lost 5 bases, the J end lost 2 bases, and 12 bases lay between the germline ends. This CDR3 comprises 13 residues. Germline V lookup: CDR1 GTSNPN, CDR2 SVGIG (reference sequence). Participants' reported clinical history set cohort assignment. The protocol was immunoSEQ multiplex PCR, while the TCRdb copy is restricted to in-frame clones and leaves out a portion. The sample gives roughly 180,000 clones, 65% to 85% of which show up once; roughly 6% is in the top ten. Material: PBMCs or T cells enriched from blood (not recorded which). The J gene is TRBJ1-1, the V gene TRBV30; D ambiguous. This sequence originates from a woman in her thirties or forties with acute COVID-19. CDR3 DNA sequence: TGTGCCTGGGATCTTACACGTAACACTGAAGCTTTCTTT. Translated: CAWDLTRNTEAFF.